The rows below give T cell receptor beta chains drawn from one sample of a study of technical replicates of blood from several donors. The table came from immunoSEQ multiplex PCR; TCRdb's copy has only in-frame clones and leaves some out. The sample has roughly 100,000 clones; around 95% are singletons. Sequenced sample: T cells isolated from PBMCs. These TCRs come from a human donor in good health. CDR3s include the opening cysteine and the closing phenylalanine or tryptophan. D genes are given only for firm matches. Rows may omit the clone size; those that give it use once, few, many or a size class.

NA,TRBV7-9,NA,CASSSRAGIEQYF
TRBD2,TRBV27,once,CASRWAGAVIDNEQFF
TRBD2,TRBV11-3,NA,CASSSRFSGDANTGELFF
NA,TRBV11-3,once,CASSFGREQFF
TRBD2,TRBV27,NA,CASSSPRASGPIHNEQFF
NA,TRBV5-1,NA,CASSLRGLTNNEQFF
NA,TRBV9,NA,CASSERPGDQETQYF
NA,TRBV5-1,NA,CASSLSIDTYEQYF
TRBD1,TRBV4-1,NA,CASSLPGTGRNEQYF
TRBD2,TRBV4-1,NA,CASSQGRLARYEQYF
TRBD1,TRBV30,few,CAWDFLPGQGLEGAFF
NA,TRBV11-2,NA,CASSFSARGEGEQYF
NA,TRBV18,NA,CASSPPSAVPYEQYF
NA,TRBV2,NA,CASMEGRGHEQYF
NA,TRBV19,NA,CASSILLTSTDGYTF
TRBD1,TRBV19,NA,CASSDRPNTEAFF
NA,TRBV11-2,once,CASSLRGQMPYEQYF
NA,TRBV14,NA,CASASRGTYGYTF
NA,TRBV19,NA,CASSGGEWVQYF
TRBD2,TRBV4-1,NA,CASSPSTSGPYNEQFF
NA,TRBV5-4,NA,CASSLGGASTDTQYF
NA,TRBV5-1,NA,CASSLLGSEGTQYF
TRBD1,TRBV9,NA,CASSVGQGAYNEQFF
NA,TRBV28,NA,CASSFGGATGTEKLFF
NA,TRBV20-1,NA,CSAVENTEAFF
NA,TRBV6-1,NA,CASIEGGGNQPQHF